This T cell receptor beta chain was recorded in a study of blood T cell repertoires in COVID-19. A Seattle source enrolled patients during active infection and followed them longitudinally. Methods used by the authors: Using reference gene primer amplification, nucleated cell counts were estimated. Sequencing used immunoSEQ multiplex PCR; TCRdb keeps in-frame clones, though not all of them. That table furnishes V, J and clone size, whereas the DNA furnished D and trimming. Of around 340,000 clones listed, 89% were seen once; the top ten hold approximately 4.1%. The CDR3 loop spans 13 amino acids. Looked up from germline, CDR1 is SGHRS and CDR2 is YFSETQ. V lost 3 bases, J lost 10 bases, and 7 bases stayed unmatched.

The rearrangement uses TRBV5-1 and TRBJ2-1; 7 bases agree with TRBD1. The sample was peripheral blood. The origin of this receptor is a woman aged 55-70 years with COVID-19, enrolled during active disease. The CDR3 is CASSSYTGEEQFF. CDR3 nucleotides: TGCGCCAGCAGCTCTTACACAGGGGAAGAGCAGTTCTTC.